The 9 T cell receptor beta chains in this list originate from one sample, sequenced in a study of T cells after yellow fever vaccination. TCRdb reprocessed the 5' RACE reads via MiXCR and lists one record per CDR3 protein. The sample includes approximately 300,000 distinct CDR3 sequences, 8.7% of them seen just once. The starting material was PBMCs, obtained on the day of the first yellow fever vaccination. These receptors were taken from a man in his late teens or twenties who received the YFV17D yellow fever vaccine.

This clonotype was observed many times. The V call is TRBV14, the J call TRBJ2-3, with 10 bases that match TRBD1. The germline V gene encodes CDR1 SGHDN and CDR2 FVKESK. Germline trimming cut 3 bases from V and 8 bases from J; bases unmatched to any gene: 2. The CDR3 spans 13 residues. The CDR3 nucleotides are TGTGCCAGCAGCCAGTGGGACAGGGGTACGCAGTATTTT. Translating it yields CASSQWDRGTQYF.

This clonotype was recorded many times. Just one base apart from a much larger clone, this may be a read error. The chain employs TRBV5-5 and TRBJ2-5; D unclear. Germline CDR1 reads SGHKS; CDR2 reads YYEKEE (reference sequence). V was cut by 2 bases and J by 3 bases, with 2 bases left in between. The CDR3 runs 11 residues. CDR3 residues: CASSFKETQYF. The CDR3 coding sequence is TGTGCCAGCAGCTTTAAAGAGACCCAGTACTTC.

This clonotype showed up just a few times. The chain uses TRBV12-3 or TRBV12-4 and TRBJ2-4, with a possible D match to TRBD1 (6 bases). This CDR3 region has 12 residues. V was clipped by 6 bases and J by 12 bases, with 15 bases between them. The CDR3: CASRGLGGGQYF. The CDR3 DNA reads as TGTGCCAGCAGAGGCCTTGGGGGCGGTCAGTACTTC.

This clonotype was counted many times. This rearrangement joins TRBV29-1 to TRBJ2-5; D is unresolved. V was shortened by 0 bases and J by 3 bases, with 5 bases between the two germline ends. CDR1 and CDR2 (germline): SQVTM, ANQGSEA. The CDR3 is made up of 12 amino acids. CDR3 protein: CSVEDTEETQYF. The DNA for the CDR3 is TGCAGCGTTGAAGACACGGAAGAGACCCAGTACTTC.

This clonotype has just a few counts. The chain links TRBV24-1 to TRBJ2-2; no clear D. The CDR3 runs 12 residues. The germline gives CDR1 KGHDR, CDR2 SFDVKD. Deletions cut 7 bases from V and 6 bases from J, with 8 bases between. The CDR3 nucleotides are TGTGCCACCAGGGGTGTTGCCGGGGAGCTGTTTTTT. Protein product: CATRGVAGELFF.

This clonotype was recorded a few times. The chain employs TRBV6-6 and TRBJ2-3; TRBD2 matches 8 bases. There are 13 residues in the CDR3. Per germline, CDR1 MNHNY and CDR2 SVGAGI (reference sequence). J lost 4 bases, V lost 7 bases, and 4 bases had no gene match. The CDR3 protein is CASKPGGADTQYF. CDR3 sequence (DNA): TGTGCCAGCAAACCGGGGGGGGCAGATACGCAGTATTTT.

This clonotype was observed at least ten times. The rearrangement joins TRBV7-2 to TRBJ2-7; D is ambiguous. CDR1 and CDR2 (germline): SGHTA, FQGNSA. Trimming pared 2 bases from V and 0 bases from J, leaving 8 bases between. This CDR3 has 14 residues. The CDR3 coding sequence is TGTGCCAGCAGCTTAAATGTGGGCTCCTACGAGCAGTACGTC. Translating gives CASSLNVGSYEQYV.

This clonotype was observed a few times. This rearrangement joins TRBV6-1 to TRBJ2-2, with a tentative D call TRBD2 (5 bases). This CDR3 has 14 amino acids. Per germline, CDR1 MNHNS and CDR2 SASEGT. V was pared by 5 bases and J by 6 bases, with 13 bases between. CDR3 nucleotides: TGTGCCAGCAGTAGCGGCGGATGGTCCGGGGAGCTGTTTTTT. Amino acids: CASSSGGWSGELFF.

This clonotype was detected only a few times. The rearrangement links TRBV9 to TRBJ1-6; tentative D call: TRBD1 (6 bases). The length of the CDR3 is 15 residues. V lost 0 bases and J 6 bases, leaving 10 bases between the germline ends. Germline V lookup: CDR1 SGDLS, CDR2 YYNGEE. The CDR3 DNA reads TGTGCCAGCAGCGTAGCGGCAGGGGCTAATTCACCCCTCCACTTT. Its translation is CASSVAAGANSPLHF.